This T cell receptor (beta chain) derives from a study of blood T cell repertoires in COVID-19. Study at large: Collection of acute and convalescent COVID-19 samples took place in the United States, Italy and Spain. From T cells, B-cell-depleted T cells, or PBMCs came the material, which was cDNA or gDNA.

Deletions cut 1 base from V and 1 base from J, with 10 bases between. Germline loops: CDR1 LNHDA, CDR2 SQIVND (reference sequence). CDR3 length: 15 amino acids. Per the original methods: Nucleated cell counts were estimated from reference gene primer amplification. TCRdb's copy holds only in-frame clones and misses some; the assay was immunoSEQ multiplex PCR. The D gene and trimming were derived from the DNA, and the V and J assignments and clone size from that table. The profile covers nearly 95,000 clones, with around 90% appearing a single time and about 5% taken by the ten largest. This chain uses TRBV19 with TRBJ2-5; D not resolved. The sample comprised peripheral blood. The clonotype comes from a woman of 80 years or more with acute or convalescent COVID-19. The CDR3 here is CASSIGASFQETQYF. The CDR3 DNA follows: TGTGCCAGTAGTATAGGGGCCAGTTTCCAAGAGACCCAGTACTTC.